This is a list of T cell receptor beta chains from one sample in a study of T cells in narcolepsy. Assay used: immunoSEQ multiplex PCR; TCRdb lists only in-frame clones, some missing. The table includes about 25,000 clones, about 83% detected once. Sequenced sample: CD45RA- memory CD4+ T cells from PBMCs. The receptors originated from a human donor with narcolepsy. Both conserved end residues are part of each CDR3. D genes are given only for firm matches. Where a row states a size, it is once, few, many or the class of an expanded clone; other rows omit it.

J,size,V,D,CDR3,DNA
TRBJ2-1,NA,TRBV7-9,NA,CASSLSDQQEFF,TGTGCCAGCAGCTTATCGGACCAGCAGGAGTTCTTC
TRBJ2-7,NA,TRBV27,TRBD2,CASSFRLASAYEQYF,TGTGCCAGCAGTTTCCGACTAGCGAGCGCCTACGAGCAGTACTTC
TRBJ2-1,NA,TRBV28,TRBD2,CASSLEAGRGNEQFF,TGTGCCAGCAGTTTAGAAGCGGGACGAGGAAATGAGCAGTTCTTC
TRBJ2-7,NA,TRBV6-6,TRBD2,CASSISLAVSYEQYF,TGTGCCAGCAGTATATCCCTAGCGGTCTCCTACGAGCAGTACTTC
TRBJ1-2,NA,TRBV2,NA,CVSSVFPGGYTF,TGTGTCAGCAGTGTATTTCCTGGAGGCTACACCTTC
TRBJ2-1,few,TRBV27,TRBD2,CASSYGTSESEQFF,TGTGCCAGCAGTTACGGGACTAGCGAATCCGAGCAGTTCTTC
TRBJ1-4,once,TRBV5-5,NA,CASSLRGNEKLFF,TGTGCCAGCAGCTTGAGGGGAAATGAAAAGCTGTTTTTT
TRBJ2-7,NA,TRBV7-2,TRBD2,CASSAASGSVSEQYF,TGTGCCAGCAGCGCCGCTAGCGGGAGTGTTTCCGAGCAGTACTTC
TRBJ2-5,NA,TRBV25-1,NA,CASSERTAEPYPQETQYF,TGTGCCAGCAGTGAAAGGACCGCGGAGCCCTACCCTCAAGAGACCCAGTACTTC
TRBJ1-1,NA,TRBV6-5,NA,CASMLWRNTEAFF,TGTGCCAGCATGTTATGGAGGAACACTGAAGCTTTCTTT
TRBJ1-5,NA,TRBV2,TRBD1,CASSSPTGGIFQPQHF,TGTGCCAGCAGTTCCCCGACAGGGGGGATCTTTCAGCCCCAGCATTTT
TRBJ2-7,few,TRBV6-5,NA,CASSPRTKSLEQYF,TGTGCCAGCAGCCCCCGGACGAAGTCCCTCGAGCAGTACTTC
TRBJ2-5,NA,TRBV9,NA,CASSVDLWQETQYF,TGTGCCAGCAGCGTAGACCTGTGGCAAGAGACCCAGTACTTC
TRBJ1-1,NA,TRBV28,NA,CASENGGMNTEAFF,TGTGCCAGCGAAAACGGGGGTATGAACACTGAAGCTTTCTTT
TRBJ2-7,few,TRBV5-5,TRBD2,CASSLGGGDLYEQYF,TGTGCCAGCAGCCTTGGGGGAGGGGACCTCTACGAGCAGTACTTC
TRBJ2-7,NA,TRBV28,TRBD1,CAILDRQGQPYEQYF,TGTGCCATCCTAGACAGACAGGGTCAACCCTACGAGCAGTACTTC
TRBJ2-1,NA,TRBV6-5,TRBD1,CASVPGTENNEQFF,TGTGCCAGCGTTCCGGGGACAGAAAACAATGAGCAGTTCTTC
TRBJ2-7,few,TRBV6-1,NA,CASSDYSPYEQYF,TGTGCCAGCAGTGATTACTCGCCCTACGAGCAGTACTTC
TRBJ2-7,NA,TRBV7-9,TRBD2,CASSVGGNSYEQYF,TGTGCCAGCAGCGTGGGGGGGAACTCCTACGAGCAGTACTTC
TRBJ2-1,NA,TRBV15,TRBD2,CATSRVGGLAANNEQFF,TGTGCCACCAGCAGAGTTGGGGGACTAGCGGCCAACAATGAGCAGTTCTTC
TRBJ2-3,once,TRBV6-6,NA,CASSYPGNTDTQYF,TGTGCCAGCAGTTACCCGGGAAACACAGATACGCAGTATTTT
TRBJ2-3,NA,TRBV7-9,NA,CASSLQGTVGDTQYF,TGTGCCAGCAGCCTACAGGGAACTGTAGGCGATACGCAGTATTTT
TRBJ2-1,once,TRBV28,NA,CASKGGGSYNEQFF,TGTGCCAGCAAGGGGGGGGGCTCCTACAATGAGCAGTTCTTC
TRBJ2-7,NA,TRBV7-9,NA,CASSFRVAHEQYF,TGTGCCAGCAGCTTCAGGGTTGCCCACGAGCAGTACTTC
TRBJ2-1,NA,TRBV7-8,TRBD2,CASSGREARFF,TGTGCCAGCAGCGGGCGGGAGGCGCGGTTCTTC
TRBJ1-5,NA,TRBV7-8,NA,CASSGQSDQPQHF,TGTGCCAGCAGTGGTCAGAGTGATCAGCCCCAGCATTTT
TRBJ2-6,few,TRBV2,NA,CASSVGRGPGANVLTF,TGTGCCAGCAGTGTCGGCAGGGGCCCTGGGGCCAACGTCCTGACTTTC
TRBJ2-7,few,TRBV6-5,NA,CASSPPRRSAYEQYF,TGTGCCAGCAGCCCCCCCCGCAGGTCAGCCTACGAGCAGTACTTC
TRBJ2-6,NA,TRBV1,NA,CTSRRRSLCTNRANVLTF,TGCACCAGCAGGCGGCGAAGTTTGTGCACAAATCGGGCCAACGTCCTGACTTTC
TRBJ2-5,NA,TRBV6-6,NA,CASTIDKKKETQYF,TGTGCCAGCACCATCGACAAGAAAAAAGAGACCCAGTACTTC
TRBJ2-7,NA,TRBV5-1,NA,CASSPERASYEQYF,TGCGCCAGCAGCCCCGAGCGGGCCTCCTACGAGCAGTACTTC
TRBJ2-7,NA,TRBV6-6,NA,CASGENTGPRIYEQYF,TGTGCCAGCGGGGAAAATACCGGGCCCAGGATCTACGAGCAGTACTTC
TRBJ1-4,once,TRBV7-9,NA,CASSPWGAPQEKLFF,TGTGCCAGCAGCCCCTGGGGAGCCCCCCAAGAAAAACTGTTTTTT
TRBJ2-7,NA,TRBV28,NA,CASSLNLADQSYEQYF,TGTGCCAGCAGTTTAAATTTGGCTGATCAATCCTACGAGCAGTACTTC
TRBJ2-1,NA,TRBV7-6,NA,CASSSTDEQFF,TGTGCCAGCAGCTCCACCGATGAGCAGTTCTTC
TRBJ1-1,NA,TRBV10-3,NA,CAISESKSGRDAEAFF,TGTGCCATCAGTGAGTCGAAGTCAGGGAGGGACGCTGAAGCTTTCTTT
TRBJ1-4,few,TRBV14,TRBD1,CASSQTDRVKEKLFF,TGTGCCAGCAGCCAAACGGACAGGGTAAAGGAAAAACTGTTTTTT
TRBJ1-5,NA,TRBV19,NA,CATEVGGFRISNQPQHF,TGTGCCACGGAGGTAGGCGGGTTTAGGATTAGCAATCAGCCCCAGCATTTT
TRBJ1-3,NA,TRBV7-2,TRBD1,CASSRTGPGNTIYF,TGTGCCAGCAGCCGGACAGGGCCTGGAAACACCATATATTTT
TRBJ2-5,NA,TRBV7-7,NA,CASSLAPGTLQETQYF,TGTGCTAGCAGCTTAGCACCCGGGACTCTACAAGAGACCCAGTACTTC
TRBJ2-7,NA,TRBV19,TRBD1,CASSVTGGNEQYF,TGTGCCAGTAGTGTGACAGGGGGGAACGAGCAGTACTTC